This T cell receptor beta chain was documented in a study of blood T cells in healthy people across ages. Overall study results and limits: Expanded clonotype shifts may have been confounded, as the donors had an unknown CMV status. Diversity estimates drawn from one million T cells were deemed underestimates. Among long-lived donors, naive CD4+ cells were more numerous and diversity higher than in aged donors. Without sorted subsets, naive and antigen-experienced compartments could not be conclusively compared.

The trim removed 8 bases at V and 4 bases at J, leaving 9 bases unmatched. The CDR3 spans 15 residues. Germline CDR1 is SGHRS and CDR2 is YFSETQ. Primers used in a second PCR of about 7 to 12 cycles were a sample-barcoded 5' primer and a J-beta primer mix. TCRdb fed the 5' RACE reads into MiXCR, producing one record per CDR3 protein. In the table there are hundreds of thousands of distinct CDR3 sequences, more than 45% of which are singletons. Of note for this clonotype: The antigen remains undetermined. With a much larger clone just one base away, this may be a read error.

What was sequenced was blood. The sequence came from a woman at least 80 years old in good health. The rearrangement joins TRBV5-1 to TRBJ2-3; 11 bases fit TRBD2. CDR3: CASDPSGGTADTQYF. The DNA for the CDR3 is TGCGCCAGTGATCCTAGCGGGGGGACCGCAGATACGCAGTATTTT.